The clone carrying this T cell receptor (beta chain) was counted at least ten times. The antigen remains undetermined. Time point specified: persistent/refractory GD, antithyroid drugs over 5 years with positive TRAb. PBMC-extracted RNA yielded the TCR library. This sample is part of a study of regulatory T cells in long-lasting Graves disease. Findings and limits, study-wide: Segments TRBV28, TRBJ1-2 and TRBJ2-5 showed preferential usage in persistent disease.

The V end was cut by 3 bases, the J end by 4 bases, with 15 bases between. Germline V gene sequence: CDR1 SGHTA, CDR2 FQGNSA. CDR3 length: 15 residues. Library construction for TCR beta used iRepertoire HTBI primers and Arm-PCR of CDR3 regions. TCRdb itself ran the multiplex PCR reads through MiXCR, one entry per CDR3 protein. The repertoire holds approximately 470,000 distinct CDR3 sequences, with roughly 20% as singletons. V is TRBV7-2 and J is TRBJ1-2; D call uncertain. The sequence was obtained from a female donor with Graves disease. The sample consisted of peripheral blood mononuclear cells (PBMCs), taken when the disease was refractory, from a patient treated with antithyroid drugs. For the CDR3, the DNA is TGTGCCAGCAGCTTCCCTGAGGGCAGGAGCTATGGCTACACCTTC. It yields the protein CASSFPEGRSYGYTF. The whole variable domain, remainder taken from reference TRBV7-2 and TRBJ1-2, is GAGVSQSPSNKVTEKGKDVELRCDPISGHTALYWYRQSLGQGLEFLIYFQGNSAPDKSGLPSDRFSAERTGGSVSTLTIQRTQQEDSAVYLCASSFPEGRSYGYTFGSGTRLTVV.